A selection of T cell receptor beta chains follows, all from one sample in a study of regulatory T cells in long-lasting Graves disease. TCRdb analysed the multiplex PCR reads with MiXCR anew, one entry per CDR3 protein. The sample holds roughly 560,000 distinct CDR3 sequences, 12% seen once. These data also formed part of another study, on T cells in Graves' hyperthyroidism and ophthalmopathy.

The specimen comprised peripheral blood mononuclear cells (PBMCs), sampled at new diagnosis, from a patient treated with antithyroid drugs. These receptors originate from a woman aged 25 to 39 with Graves disease. CDR3s include the opening cysteine and the closing phenylalanine or tryptophan. The D gene is left open where the match is weak. Clone size is stated in some rows and not others, as once, few, many or a class when expanded.

D: .; size: few; V: TRBV25-1; length: 14; J: TRBJ2-1; DNA: TGTGCCAGCAGTCATGGCCCGTTGTACAATGAGCAGTTCTTC; CDR3: CASSHGPLYNEQFF
D: TRBD1; size: many; V: TRBV30; length: 15; J: TRBJ2-7; DNA: TGTGCCTGGAGTGGCCGGGACAGGGGGCCCTACGAGCAGTACTTC; CDR3: CAWSGRDRGPYEQYF
D: .; size: few; V: TRBV20-1; length: 17; J: TRBJ1-1; DNA: TGCAGTGCTAGAGTTTACAGTCTAATCTTTGGGAACACTGAAGCTTTCTTT; CDR3: CSARVYSLIFGNTEAFF
D: .; size: many; V: TRBV6-1; length: 13; J: TRBJ1-2; DNA: TGTGCCAGCAGGCCATCAGGAACCCGTGGCTACACCTTC; CDR3: CASRPSGTRGYTF
D: .; size: many; V: TRBV15; length: 13; J: TRBJ2-7; DNA: TGTGCCACCAGCAGGGCATCTGGGTACGAGCAGTACTTC; CDR3: CATSRASGYEQYF
D: .; size: many; V: TRBV6-1; length: 13; J: TRBJ1-5; DNA: TGTGCCACCTCCATGGGGGTCGGTCAGCCCCAGCATTTT; CDR3: CATSMGVGQPQHF
D: .; size: many; V: TRBV7-2; length: 13; J: TRBJ2-2; DNA: TGTGCCAGCAGCACCCCCCTTTACGGGGAGCTGTTTTTT; CDR3: CASSTPLYGELFF
D: .; size: many; V: TRBV19; length: 14; J: TRBJ2-1; DNA: TGTGCCAGTGCACTAGATAGTTTAGACAATGAGCAGTTCTTC; CDR3: CASALDSLDNEQFF
D: .; size: many; V: TRBV30; length: 16; J: TRBJ1-2; DNA: TGTGCCTGGAGTGTAGGGGACATACACTGGGACTATGGCTACACCTTC; CDR3: CAWSVGDIHWDYGYTF
D: TRBD2; size: .; V: TRBV2; length: 15; J: TRBJ2-1; DNA: TGTGCCAGCAGCCACGGACTAGCGGGAGGTGATGAGCAGTTCTTC; CDR3: CASSHGLAGGDEQFF
D: TRBD2; size: .; V: TRBV4-1; length: 16; J: TRBJ2-2; DNA: TGCGCCAGCAGCCAAGGACTAGCGGGAGAGTCCGGGGAGCTGTTTTTT; CDR3: CASSQGLAGESGELFF
D: TRBD2; size: many; V: TRBV24-1; length: 15; J: TRBJ2-3; DNA: TGTGCCACCGCCGCGGCACTAGCGGGAGCAGATACGCAGTATTTT; CDR3: CATAAALAGADTQYF
D: TRBD2; size: many; V: TRBV6-5; length: 15; J: TRBJ2-2; DNA: TGTGCCAGCAGTTACTCAACGGGAGGTGCCGGGGAGCTGTTTTTT; CDR3: CASSYSTGGAGELFF
D: TRBD2; size: many; V: TRBV7-3; length: 14; J: TRBJ2-1; DNA: TGTGCCAGCAGCTTTAGCGGGAGTCGGAATGAGCAGTTCTTC; CDR3: CASSFSGSRNEQFF
D: .; size: .; V: TRBV4-3; length: 13; J: TRBJ2-1; DNA: TGCGCCAGCAGCCAATACGCGACTGGTGAGCAGTTCTTC; CDR3: CASSQYATGEQFF
D: .; size: many; V: TRBV2; length: 13; J: TRBJ1-5; DNA: TGTGCCAGCAGTGCAGATTTCAATCAGCCCCAGCATTTT; CDR3: CASSADFNQPQHF
D: .; size: .; V: TRBV7-9; length: 13; J: TRBJ1-4; DNA: TGTGCCAGCAGATTTCTGCCGGGAGAAAAACTGTTTTTT; CDR3: CASRFLPGEKLFF
D: TRBD2; size: .; V: TRBV29-1; length: 14; J: TRBJ2-1; DNA: TGCAGCGTTGAACGTCTAGCGGGAAAGAAGACCCAGTTCTTC; CDR3: CSVERLAGKKTQFF
D: TRBD2; size: .; V: TRBV29-1; length: 12; J: TRBJ2-1; DNA: TGCAGCTCGGGACTAGCGGGCAATGAGCAGTTCTTC; CDR3: CSSGLAGNEQFF
D: TRBD2; size: many; V: TRBV12-3/TRBV12-4; length: 13; J: TRBJ2-1; DNA: TGTGCCAGCAGTTCTGATAGCGGGACTGAGCAGTTCTTC; CDR3: CASSSDSGTEQFF
D: TRBD2; size: many; V: TRBV2; length: 16; J: TRBJ2-1; DNA: TGTGCCAGCAGTGTTGGACTAGCGGTAAGGATCAATGAGCAGTTCTTC; CDR3: CASSVGLAVRINEQFF
D: TRBD1; size: few; V: TRBV27; length: 15; J: TRBJ1-2; DNA: TGTGCCAGCAGTTTGTCAGGGGGTATGACCTATGGCTACACCTTC; CDR3: CASSLSGGMTYGYTF
D: .; size: many; V: TRBV5-6; length: 13; J: TRBJ2-7; DNA: TGTGCCAGCAGCTTCGTAGTAGGAGGCGAGCAGTACTTC; CDR3: CASSFVVGGEQYF
D: .; size: many; V: TRBV20-1; length: 12; J: TRBJ1-2; DNA: TGCAGTGCTAGGAACAGCAACTATGGCTACACCTTC; CDR3: CSARNSNYGYTF
D: TRBD2; size: few; V: TRBV5-1; length: 15; J: TRBJ2-5; DNA: TGCGCCAGCAGCTTGGTGGGGAGGGCGGAAGAGACCCAGTACTTC; CDR3: CASSLVGRAEETQYF
D: .; size: many; V: TRBV12-3/TRBV12-4; length: 15; J: TRBJ1-5; DNA: TGTGCCAGCAGCCGAGGTGCAGGGGGCAATCAGCCCCAGCATTTT; CDR3: CASSRGAGGNQPQHF
D: .; size: many; V: TRBV30; length: 12; J: TRBJ2-2; DNA: TGTGCCTCCAAAACTCTTTCCGGGGAGCTGTTTTTT; CDR3: CASKTLSGELFF
D: TRBD2; size: few; V: TRBV30; length: 16; J: TRBJ2-3; DNA: TGTGCCTGGAGTCCGAAAGCGGGAGAGACCACAGATACGCAGTATTTT; CDR3: CAWSPKAGETTDTQYF
D: TRBD2; size: many; V: TRBV2; length: 13; J: TRBJ2-7; DNA: TGTGCCAGCAGTGCGGGCGGGAGCTCCGAGCAGTACTTC; CDR3: CASSAGGSSEQYF
D: .; size: .; V: TRBV19; length: 13; J: TRBJ2-7; DNA: TGTGCCAGTAGTTGGGAGACCAACTACGAGCAGTACTTC; CDR3: CASSWETNYEQYF
D: .; size: many; V: TRBV24-1; length: 13; J: TRBJ1-5; DNA: TGTGCCACCAGTGAGTCGAGGAATCAGCCCCAGCATTTT; CDR3: CATSESRNQPQHF
D: TRBD2; size: many; V: TRBV29-1; length: 14; J: TRBJ2-3; DNA: TGCAGCGGGGTTAGCGGGACTTACACAGATACGCAGTATTTT; CDR3: CSGVSGTYTDTQYF
D: TRBD2; size: many; V: TRBV29-1; length: 12; J: TRBJ2-2; DNA: TGCAGCGTTGAGGGGGGGACCGGGGAGCTGTTTTTT; CDR3: CSVEGGTGELFF
D: .; size: many; V: TRBV6-2/TRBV6-3; length: 15; J: TRBJ2-1; DNA: TGTGCCAGCAGTTACGAGGCGGGATCTGGCAATGAGCAGTTCTTC; CDR3: CASSYEAGSGNEQFF
D: TRBD2; size: few; V: TRBV9; length: 13; J: TRBJ2-1; DNA: TGTGCCAGCGGCCGGGAGGGCTTCGGTGAGCAGTTCTTC; CDR3: CASGREGFGEQFF
D: TRBD1; size: many; V: TRBV5-1; length: 16; J: TRBJ2-3; DNA: TGCGCCAGCAGCTTGGACAGGGGGACTAGCACAGATACGCAGTATTTT; CDR3: CASSLDRGTSTDTQYF
D: .; size: many; V: TRBV11-2; length: 13; J: TRBJ1-6; DNA: TGTGCCAGCAGCTTAGATCCCGGGGCCCACCTCCACTTT; CDR3: CASSLDPGAHLHF
D: TRBD1; size: many; V: TRBV18; length: 15; J: TRBJ2-3; DNA: TGTGCCACCTCCTACCTCGGACAGGCTACCGATACGCAGTATTTT; CDR3: CATSYLGQATDTQYF
D: .; size: .; V: TRBV20-1; length: 14; J: TRBJ2-1; DNA: TGCAGTGCTTCCCCCTTAACTAGTTACAATGAGCAGTTCTTC; CDR3: CSASPLTSYNEQFF
D: .; size: .; V: TRBV29-1; length: 12; J: TRBJ1-1; DNA: TGCAGCGTTGATGAGGACAGCTATGAAGCTTTCTTT; CDR3: CSVDEDSYEAFF
D: .; size: few; V: TRBV5-5; length: 14; J: TRBJ2-7; DNA: TGTGCCAGCAGCTTTAGGCTAGCTGTATACGAGCAGTACTTC; CDR3: CASSFRLAVYEQYF
D: TRBD1; size: many; V: TRBV5-1; length: 14; J: TRBJ2-5; DNA: TGCGCCAGCAGCCACGGACAGGGGCAAGAGACCCAGTACTTC; CDR3: CASSHGQGQETQYF
D: TRBD1; size: many; V: TRBV2; length: 16; J: TRBJ2-2; DNA: TGTGCCAGCAGTACTGGACAGGGAGTATGGACCGGGGAGCTGTTTTTT; CDR3: CASSTGQGVWTGELFF
D: TRBD1; size: few; V: TRBV6-1; length: 15; J: TRBJ1-1; DNA: TGTGCCAGCAGAGCCCTGACAGGGGGTCACACTGAAGCTTTCTTT; CDR3: CASRALTGGHTEAFF
D: .; size: many; V: TRBV6-5; length: 15; J: TRBJ1-1; DNA: TGTGCCAGCAGTGACTCGAGCGGGGGGAACACTGAAGCTTTCTTT; CDR3: CASSDSSGGNTEAFF
D: TRBD1; size: many; V: TRBV5-1; length: 13; J: TRBJ2-1; DNA: TGCGCCAGCAGCCGGGACAGGGCCAATGAGCAGTTCTTC; CDR3: CASSRDRANEQFF
D: TRBD1; size: many; V: TRBV6-1; length: 15; J: TRBJ1-5; DNA: TGTGCCAGCAGTCAGGGGACAGTTGCGATTCAGCCCCAGCATTTT; CDR3: CASSQGTVAIQPQHF
D: .; size: many; V: TRBV2; length: 13; J: TRBJ1-3; DNA: TGTGCCAGCAGTGAACAGGGGGGAAACACCATATATTTT; CDR3: CASSEQGGNTIYF
D: .; size: many; V: TRBV7-3; length: 15; J: TRBJ2-3; DNA: TGTGCCAGCAGCTTCGGGCAGGGATCCCAAGATACGCAGTATTTT; CDR3: CASSFGQGSQDTQYF
D: .; size: few; V: TRBV20-1; length: 12; J: TRBJ1-5; DNA: TGCAGTGCTAGAACCAGCAATCAGCCCCAGCATTTT; CDR3: CSARTSNQPQHF
D: .; size: many; V: TRBV11-2; length: 14; J: TRBJ1-2; DNA: TGTGCCAGCAGCTTTCTGTCGTTGAGGGACGGCTACACCTTC; CDR3: CASSFLSLRDGYTF
D: .; size: many; V: TRBV4-3; length: 14; J: TRBJ1-1; DNA: TGCGCCAGCAGCCAAGTTGCCCGAACTCCTGAAGCTTTCTTT; CDR3: CASSQVARTPEAFF
D: .; size: many; V: TRBV6-5; length: 18; J: TRBJ2-6; DNA: TGTGCCAGCAGCTACCAGTCGGGGACACATGGCGGGGCCAACGTCCTGACTTTC; CDR3: CASSYQSGTHGGANVLTF
D: TRBD2; size: many; V: TRBV28; length: 15; J: TRBJ2-1; DNA: TGTGCCAGCAGTTTCCGAACTAGCGGATACAATGAGCAGTTCTTC; CDR3: CASSFRTSGYNEQFF
D: .; size: .; V: TRBV7-2; length: 15; J: TRBJ2-7; DNA: TGTGCCAGCAGCTTGCTAGGCAGGGAGTTTTACGAGCAGTACTTC; CDR3: CASSLLGREFYEQYF
D: .; size: many; V: TRBV27; length: 15; J: TRBJ2-6; DNA: TGTGCCAGCAGTTTAATTCACTCTGGGGCCAACGTCCTGACTTTC; CDR3: CASSLIHSGANVLTF
D: TRBD1; size: many; V: TRBV2; length: 18; J: TRBJ1-1; DNA: TGTGCCAGAGGAAGGACGACAGGGGGGCGGTCGGTGAACACTGAAGCTTTCTTT; CDR3: CARGRTTGGRSVNTEAFF
D: .; size: many; V: TRBV2; length: 15; J: TRBJ1-1; DNA: TGTGCCAGCAGGCTCCGGAGCGGGGACCACACTGAAGCTTTCTTT; CDR3: CASRLRSGDHTEAFF
D: .; size: many; V: TRBV29-1; length: 15; J: TRBJ2-7; DNA: TGCAGCGTTGATGGGGCCGGGGTAGGATACTACGAGCAGTACTTC; CDR3: CSVDGAGVGYYEQYF